The present T cell receptor (beta chain) was sequenced within a study of neurological immune-mediated disorders. Germline CDR1 is SSHAT and CDR2 is FNYEAQ (reference sequence). The length of the CDR3 is 14 residues. The time point: technical triplicate 1. cDNA was made by 5'RACE with 10-nucleotide random UMIs. TCRdb redid the calling of the 5' RACE reads with MiXCR, one entry per CDR3 protein. The table shows 30,000 to 40,000 distinct CDR3 sequences, with roughly 11% occurring only once. A few counts support this clonotype. The junction differs from germline at one of its ends, possibly a read error. This TCR derives from a man aged 55 to 69 with HTLV-1-associated myelopathy (HAM/TSP). The material sequenced was PBMCs. V is TRBV7-7 and J is TRBJ2-5; 9 bases are shared with TRBD1. CDR3 bases: TGTGCTAGCAGCTCCGGGACAGGGCTGGGGACCCAGTACTTC. It encodes CASSSGTGLGTQYF.